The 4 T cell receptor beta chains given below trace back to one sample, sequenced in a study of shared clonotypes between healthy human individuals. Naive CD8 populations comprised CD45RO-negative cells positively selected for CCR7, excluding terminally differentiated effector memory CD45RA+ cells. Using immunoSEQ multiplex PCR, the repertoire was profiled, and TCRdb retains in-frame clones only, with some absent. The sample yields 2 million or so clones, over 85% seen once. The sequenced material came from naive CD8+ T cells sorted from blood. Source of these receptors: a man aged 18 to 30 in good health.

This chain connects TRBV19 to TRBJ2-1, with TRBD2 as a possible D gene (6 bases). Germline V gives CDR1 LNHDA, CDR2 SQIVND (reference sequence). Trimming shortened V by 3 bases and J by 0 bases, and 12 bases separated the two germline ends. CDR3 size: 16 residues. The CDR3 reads CASSMGSGYSYNEQFF. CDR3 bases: TGTGCCAGTAGTATGGGTAGCGGATACTCCTACAATGAGCAGTTCTTC. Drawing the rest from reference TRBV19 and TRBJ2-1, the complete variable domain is DGGITQSPKYLFRKEGQNVTLSCEQNLNHDAMYWYRQDPGQGLRLIYYSQIVNDFQKGDIAEGYSVSREKKESFPLTVTSAQKNPTAFYLCASSMGSGYSYNEQFFGPGTRLTVL.

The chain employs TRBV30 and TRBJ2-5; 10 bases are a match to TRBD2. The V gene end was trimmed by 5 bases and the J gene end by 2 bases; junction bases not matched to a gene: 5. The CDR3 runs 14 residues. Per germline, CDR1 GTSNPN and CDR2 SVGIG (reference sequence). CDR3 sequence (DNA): TGTGCCTGGGATTATAGCGGGGGGCAAGAGACCCAGTACTTC. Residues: CAWDYSGGQETQYF.

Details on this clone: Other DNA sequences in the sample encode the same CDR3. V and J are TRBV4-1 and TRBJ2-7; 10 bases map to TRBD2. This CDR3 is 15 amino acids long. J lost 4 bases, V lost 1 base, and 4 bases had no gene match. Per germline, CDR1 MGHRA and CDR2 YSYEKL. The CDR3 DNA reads TGCGCCAGCAGCCAAGGGAGCGGGGGGGGTTACGAGCAGTACTTC. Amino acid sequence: CASSQGSGGGYEQYF.

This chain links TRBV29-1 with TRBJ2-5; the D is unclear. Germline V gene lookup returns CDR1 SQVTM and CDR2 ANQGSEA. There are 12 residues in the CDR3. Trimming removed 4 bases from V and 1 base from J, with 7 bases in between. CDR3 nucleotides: TGCAGCGTTGTTTCAGTCCAAGAGACCCAGTACTTC. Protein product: CSVVSVQETQYF.